The T cell receptor delta chain described here comes from a study of gamma-delta T cells after stem cell transplantation. With 0 bases removed from V and 0 bases from J, the gap between germline ends came to 2 bases. The CDR3 has 11 residues. Germline CDR1 TVYSNPD, CDR2 GDNSRS (reference sequence). TCRdb reprocessed the RT-PCR reads through CATT. This sample's table has fewer than 20 delta-chain clones. The rearrangement uses TRDV3 and TRDJ1; D uncertain. Sequencing input: gamma-delta T cells. The source is a human donor. It is not recorded whose cells these are; they may come from a transplant donor. This table probably holds off-target reads from a library built for another chain. The DNA for the CDR3 is TGTGCCTTTAGTGACACCGATAAACTCATCTTT. This gives the protein CAFSDTDKLIF. The complete variable domain, with remaining parts taken from reference TRDV3 and TRDJ1, reads CDKVTQSSPDQTVASGSEVVLLCTYDTVYSNPDLFWYRIRPDYSFQFVFYGDNSRSEGADFTQGRFSVKHILTQKAFHLVISPVRTEDSATYYCAFSDTDKLIFGKGTRVTVEP.